The rows below give T cell receptor beta chains drawn from one sample of a study of blood T cell repertoires in COVID-19. TCRdb's copy holds only in-frame clones and misses some; the assay was immunoSEQ multiplex PCR. The sample consists of roughly 400,000 clones, 90% of them appearing once. The specimen sequenced was PBMCs or T cells enriched from blood (not recorded which). These receptors all come from a man between 18 and 35 years old who had recovered from COVID-19. The CDR3 runs from the conserved cysteine through the conserved F or W. A D gene is named only where the DNA matches it firmly. Rows may omit the clone size; those that give it use once, few, many or a size class.

TRBJ1-1	TRBV7-3	.	.	CASSLYRDPTEAFF	TGTGCCAGCAGCCTATACAGGGACCCAACTGAAGCTTTCTTT
TRBJ1-2	TRBV28	.	.	CASSTQGNWGYTF	TGTGCCAGCAGTACACAGGGAAATTGGGGCTACACCTTC
TRBJ1-4	TRBV2	.	.	CASSYTGPNEKLFF	TGTGCCAGCAGTTATACAGGGCCTAATGAAAAACTGTTTTTT
TRBJ2-7	TRBV4-2	few	TRBD2	CASSQDLELAGGFEYF	TGTGCCAGCAGCCAAGATTTAGAGCTAGCGGGAGGATTCGAGTACTTC
TRBJ2-7	TRBV5-1	.	.	CASSYGTDKNYEQYF	TGCGCCAGCAGTTATGGAACAGATAAGAACTACGAGCAGTACTTC
TRBJ1-4	TRBV4-1	.	.	CASSLGGGVEKLFF	TGCGCCAGCAGCCTGGGGGGAGGTGTTGAAAAACTGTTTTTT
TRBJ1-5	TRBV19	.	.	CASSIEGNQPQHF	TGTGCCAGTAGTATTGAGGGTAATCAGCCCCAGCATTTT
TRBJ1-2	TRBV15	.	TRBD1	CATSRAQGGYGYTF	TGTGCCACCAGCAGAGCTCAGGGGGGCTATGGCTACACCTTC
TRBJ1-2	TRBV19	.	.	CASSIYGSAPGYTF	TGTGCCAGTAGTATCTACGGTTCCGCGCCTGGCTACACCTTC
TRBJ2-7	TRBV5-1	few	TRBD1	CASSVGQASSYEQYF	TGCGCCAGCAGCGTCGGACAGGCCTCCTCCTACGAGCAGTACTTC
TRBJ1-2	TRBV29-1	.	TRBD1	CSVWTGVEGYTF	TGCAGCGTCTGGACAGGGGTTGAAGGCTACACCTTC
TRBJ1-4	TRBV3-1/TRBV3-2	.	TRBD1	CASSQETGGNEKLFF	TGTGCCAGCAGCCAAGAGACAGGGGGGAATGAAAAACTGTTTTTT
TRBJ1-2	TRBV15	.	.	CATSRDTPSSRDYGYTF	TGTGCCACCAGCAGAGATACCCCCTCGTCACGGGACTATGGCTACACCTTC
TRBJ2-3	TRBV28	.	TRBD1	CASSLGTGATDTQYF	TGTGCCAGCAGTTTGGGGACAGGGGCCACAGATACGCAGTATTTT
TRBJ1-3	TRBV30	.	.	CAWIYTGKRGNTIYF	TGTGCCTGGATCTACACAGGGAAGAGGGGAAACACCATATATTTT
TRBJ1-2	TRBV3-1/TRBV3-2	.	.	CASSQAGRGGYTF	TGTGCCAGCAGCCAGGCAGGGAGGGGTGGCTACACCTTC
TRBJ2-1	TRBV19	.	TRBD2	CASSIDLASGSYNEQFF	TGTGCCAGTAGTATAGATCTTGCTAGCGGCTCCTACAATGAGCAGTTCTTC
TRBJ1-6	TRBV6-5	.	TRBD1	CASSYKGAEYNSPLHF	TGTGCCAGCAGTTACAAGGGGGCCGAATATAATTCACCCCTCCACTTT
TRBJ1-1	TRBV20-1	.	.	CSASGGYEAFF	TGCAGTGCTAGTGGAGGGTATGAAGCTTTCTTT
TRBJ1-1	TRBV9	.	.	CASSAHMNTEAFF	TGTGCCAGCAGCGCACACATGAACACTGAAGCTTTCTTT
TRBJ2-2	TRBV30	.	TRBD1	CAWSSGTGRITGELFF	TGTGCCTGGAGTTCCGGGACAGGGCGAATCACCGGGGAGCTGTTTTTT
TRBJ1-3	TRBV4-1	.	.	CASSQDRYSGNTIYF	TGCGCCAGCAGCCAAGATCGGTATTCGGGAAACACCATATATTTT
TRBJ2-1	TRBV19	.	.	CASSITGFNAYNEQFF	TGTGCCAGTAGTATAACGGGTTTTAACGCCTACAATGAGCAGTTCTTC
TRBJ1-4	TRBV6-1	.	TRBD1	CASSESGGHEKLFF	TGTGCCAGCAGTGAATCAGGGGGCCATGAAAAACTGTTTTTT
TRBJ1-5	TRBV24-1	once	.	CATSGGRYQPQHF	TGTGCCACCAGTGGAGGAAGGTATCAGCCCCAGCATTTT
TRBJ1-6	TRBV4-1	once	TRBD1	CASSQGTDNSPLHF	TGCGCCAGCAGCCAGGGGACAGATAATTCACCCCTCCACTTT
TRBJ2-7	TRBV10-1	few	.	CASSEDALRDEQYF	TGCGCCAGCAGTGAAGACGCGCTCCGGGACGAGCAGTACTTC
TRBJ2-6	TRBV4-1	.	.	CASSQGVASSGANVLTF	TGCGCCAGCAGCCAAGGGGTAGCTAGCTCTGGGGCCAACGTCCTGACTTTC
TRBJ1-1	TRBV10-3	.	.	CAISEGGNTEAFF	TGTGCCATCAGTGAGGGCGGGAACACTGAAGCTTTCTTT
TRBJ2-5	TRBV5-1	.	TRBD2	CASRAGQETQYF	TGCGCCAGCAGAGCGGGACAAGAGACCCAGTACTTC
TRBJ1-4	TRBV7-9	.	.	CASSYDTINEKLFF	TGTGCCAGCAGCTACGACACCATTAATGAAAAACTGTTTTTT
TRBJ1-5	TRBV28	.	.	CASSFVVSNQPQHF	TGTGCCAGCAGTTTTGTAGTTAGCAATCAGCCCCAGCATTTT
TRBJ1-1	TRBV6-5	.	.	CASRAGVVNTEAFF	TGTGCCAGCAGGGCAGGGGTCGTGAACACTGAAGCTTTCTTT
TRBJ2-7	TRBV29-1	.	TRBD2	CSVRAGVLSYEQYF	TGCAGCGTGAGGGCGGGGGTCCTATCCTACGAGCAGTACTTC
TRBJ1-2	TRBV28	.	.	CASSLRDTLTYGYTF	TGTGCCAGCAGTTTACGGGACACCCTTACCTATGGCTACACCTTC
TRBJ1-6	TRBV28	.	TRBD1	CASSLPDRVISPLHF	TGTGCCAGCAGTTTGCCAGACAGGGTAATTTCACCCCTCCACTTT
TRBJ1-2	TRBV30	.	TRBD1	CAWRGQVAGYGYTF	TGTGCCTGGAGGGGACAGGTCGCCGGGTATGGCTACACCTTC
TRBJ1-1	TRBV19	once	.	CASKDSSRTTEAFF	TGTGCCAGTAAAGACAGCTCCCGGACCACTGAAGCTTTCTTT
TRBJ1-4	TRBV18	.	TRBD1	CASSQPTGTHEKLFF	TGTGCCAGCTCACAACCGACAGGGACCCATGAAAAACTGTTTTTT
TRBJ1-2	TRBV30	once	TRBD1	CAWSVPTGARGYGYTF	TGTGCCTGGAGTGTACCTACAGGGGCGCGGGGCTATGGCTACACCTTC
TRBJ2-6	TRBV25-1	.	TRBD1	CASSERTGGAGANVLTF	TGTGCCAGCAGTGAACGAACAGGGGGTGCTGGGGCCAACGTCCTGACTTTC
TRBJ1-2	TRBV29-1	.	.	CSVEDAGYGYTF	TGCAGCGTTGAAGACGCAGGCTATGGCTACACCTTC
TRBJ2-7	TRBV7-9	once	.	CASSRITTATPYEQYF	TGTGCCAGCAGCCGAATAACGACAGCCACTCCCTACGAGCAGTACTTC
TRBJ2-2	TRBV4-1	.	TRBD2	CASSWSGIYTGELFF	TGCGCCAGCAGCTGGAGCGGGATCTACACCGGGGAGCTGTTTTTT
TRBJ2-1	TRBV9	.	TRBD1	CASSPRTGSYNEQFF	TGTGCCAGCAGCCCTCGGACAGGGTCCTACAATGAGCAGTTCTTC
TRBJ2-1	TRBV6-5	.	.	CASSINRVEQFF	TGTGCCAGCAGCATTAACAGGGTTGAGCAGTTCTTC
TRBJ2-3	TRBV7-9	.	.	CASSLEFSWVTSTDTQYF	TGTGCCAGCAGCTTAGAGTTTTCGTGGGTGACTAGCACAGATACGCAGTATTTT
TRBJ1-2	TRBV12-3/TRBV12-4	.	TRBD1	CASSSTGLHGYTF	TGTGCCAGCAGTTCGACAGGGCTTCATGGCTACACCTTC
TRBJ1-5	TRBV7-9	.	.	CASSLRLGALDNQPQHF	TGTGCCAGCAGCTTACGTTTGGGGGCATTGGACAATCAGCCCCAGCATTTT
TRBJ2-3	TRBV24-1	.	TRBD1	CATSGPDRASTDTQYF	TGTGCCACCAGTGGACCAGACAGGGCCAGCACAGATACGCAGTATTTT
TRBJ2-7	TRBV5-4	.	TRBD2	CASSFLGLADYEQYF	TGTGCCAGCAGCTTTTTGGGGCTAGCGGATTACGAGCAGTACTTC
TRBJ1-4	TRBV5-5	.	TRBD1	CASSWGTGGNEKLFF	TGTGCCAGCAGCTGGGGGACAGGGGGCAACGAAAAACTGTTTTTT
TRBJ1-5	TRBV9	.	.	CASSRRQGGNQPQHF	TGTGCCAGCAGCCGGCGCCAGGGAGGTAATCAGCCCCAGCATTTT